These 11 T cell receptor beta chains were all obtained from the same sample, sequenced in a study of T cell clones after liver transplantation. The table came from immunoSEQ multiplex PCR; TCRdb's copy has only in-frame clones and leaves some out. This table has tens of thousands of clones, around 75% appearing once. The sample here was CD4+ T cells from blood, taken before liver transplant. Receptors originate from a human donor who received a liver transplant.

The rearrangement uses TRBV28 and TRBJ2-3; no clear D. The CDR3 loop spans 13 amino acids. The V end was cut by 5 bases, the J end by 1 base, with 7 bases between. Germline CDR1 MDHEN, CDR2 SYDVKM. This CDR3 reads CASSGRGTDTQYF. DNA of the CDR3: TGTGCCAGCAGTGGTCGGGGCACAGATACGCAGTATTTT.

The genes are TRBV11-1 and TRBJ2-1; D might be TRBD2 (7 bases). Per the germline V gene, CDR1 is SGHAT and CDR2 is FQDESV (reference sequence). The ends were cut back, 5 bases at V and 9 bases at J, with 14 bases in the middle. The CDR3 sequence is 13 residues long. The DNA for the CDR3 is TGTGCCAGCAGCCGACACAGGGAGGGTGAGCAGTTCTTC. This codes for CASSRHREGEQFF.

This chain links TRBV6-1 with TRBJ1-5; a weak D match, TRBD1 (6 bases). The CDR3 length is 20 residues. The germline V gene encodes CDR1 MNHNS and CDR2 SASEGT. Trimming removed 0 bases at V and 0 bases at J, with 21 bases between. CDR3 DNA sequence: TGTGCCAGCAGTGAAGCTCCAGTGACAGGTTGGGACCTTAGCAATCAGCCCCAGCATTTT. It is translated as CASSEAPVTGWDLSNQPQHF.

The V gene is TRBV11-2, the J gene TRBJ2-1, with TRBD2 matching over 10 bases. Germline CDR1 is SGHAT and CDR2 is FQNNGV. This CDR3 comprises 16 residues. V dropped 1 base and J dropped 4; count of bases not matched to a gene: 4. CDR3 protein: CASSLVSGGRYNEQFF. The CDR3 nucleotides are TGTGCCAGCAGCTTAGTTAGCGGGGGGCGGTACAATGAGCAGTTCTTC. The variable domain in full, completed from reference TRBV11-2 and TRBJ2-1, reads EAGVAQSPRYKIIEKRQSVAFWCNPISGHATLYWYQQILGQGPKLLIQFQNNGVVDDSQLPKDRFSAERLKGVDSTLKIQPAKLEDSAVYLCASSLVSGGRYNEQFFGPGTRLTVL.

The gene calls are TRBV6-5 and TRBJ2-7, with a possible D match to TRBD2 (6 bases). This CDR3 has 13 residues. Germline V CDR1 and CDR2: MNHEY, SVGAGI. Deletions cut 5 bases from V and 2 bases from J, with 10 bases between. CDR3 region: CASSPGGTYEQYF. Written as DNA, the CDR3 is TGTGCCAGCAGTCCCGGCGGGACCTACGAGCAGTACTTC.

V usage is TRBV9 and J usage is TRBJ1-4; possible D gene TRBD1, 6 bases. The CDR3 totals 15 residues. Germline lookup yields CDR1 SGDLS and CDR2 YYNGEE. Trimming shortened V by 2 bases and J by 7 bases, and 15 bases separated the two germline ends. The CDR3 sequence is CASSVGTPDAEKLFF. Here the CDR3 DNA reads TGTGCCAGCAGCGTCGGGACACCTGATGCTGAAAAACTGTTTTTT.

This clone was seen a few times. V and J are TRBV27 and TRBJ1-1, with D maybe TRBD1 (6 bases). Trimming removed 6 bases from V and 1 base from J, with 12 bases in between. CDR3 length: 14 amino acids. Germline values: CDR1 MNHEY, CDR2 SMNVEV (reference sequence). The CDR3 DNA is TGTGCCAGCAGACCTCAGGGGCCGAACACTGAAGCTTTCTTT. Its translation: CASRPQGPNTEAFF.

The genes are TRBV2 and TRBJ2-7, with TRBD1 matching 10 bases. J was trimmed by 5 bases and V by 8 bases; bases with no gene match: 6. Germline V gene lookup returns CDR1 SNHLY and CDR2 FYNNEI. The CDR3 is made up of 13 amino acids. The chain's CDR3 is CASSGTGVNEQYF. The CDR3 DNA sequence: TGTGCCAGCTCAGGGACAGGGGTTAACGAGCAGTACTTC.

The chain recombines TRBV30 with TRBJ1-4; D is undetermined. The CDR3 contains 12 residues. Between the trimmed V and J ends, which lost 2 bases and 8 bases, there was a span of 9 bases. The germline CDR1 and CDR2 sequences are GTSNPN and SVGIG (reference sequence). CDR3: CAWSRNWEKLFF. CDR3 sequence (DNA): TGTGCCTGGAGTCGAAACTGGGAAAAACTGTTTTTT.

The chain recombines TRBV6-6 with TRBJ2-2; D is perhaps TRBD2 (7 bases). CDR1 and CDR2 (germline): MNHNY, SVGAGI (reference sequence). This CDR3 is 15 amino acids long. V was pared by 4 bases and J by 6 bases, with 15 bases between. The CDR3 protein is CASSFQEGGAGELFF. CDR3 sequence (DNA): TGTGCCAGCAGTTTCCAAGAGGGGGGGGCCGGGGAGCTGTTTTTT.

The chain combines TRBV28 with TRBJ2-7; D possibly corresponds to TRBD2 (6 bases). This CDR3 is built from 15 residues. Trimming shortened V by 6 bases and J by 8 bases, and 23 bases separated the two germline ends. Germline lookup yields CDR1 MDHEN and CDR2 SYDVKM. The CDR3, as DNA: TGTGCCAGCAGCCCAGCCGGGACGGGGGTGCTCAAGCAGTACTTC. Protein sequence: CASSPAGTGVLKQYF. Filled out from reference TRBV28 and TRBJ2-7, the complete variable domain reads DVKVTQSSRYLVKRTGEKVFLECVQDMDHENMFWYRQDPGLGLRLIYFSYDVKMKEKGDIPEGYSVSREKKERFSLILESASTNQTSMYLCASSPAGTGVLKQYFGPGTRLTVT.